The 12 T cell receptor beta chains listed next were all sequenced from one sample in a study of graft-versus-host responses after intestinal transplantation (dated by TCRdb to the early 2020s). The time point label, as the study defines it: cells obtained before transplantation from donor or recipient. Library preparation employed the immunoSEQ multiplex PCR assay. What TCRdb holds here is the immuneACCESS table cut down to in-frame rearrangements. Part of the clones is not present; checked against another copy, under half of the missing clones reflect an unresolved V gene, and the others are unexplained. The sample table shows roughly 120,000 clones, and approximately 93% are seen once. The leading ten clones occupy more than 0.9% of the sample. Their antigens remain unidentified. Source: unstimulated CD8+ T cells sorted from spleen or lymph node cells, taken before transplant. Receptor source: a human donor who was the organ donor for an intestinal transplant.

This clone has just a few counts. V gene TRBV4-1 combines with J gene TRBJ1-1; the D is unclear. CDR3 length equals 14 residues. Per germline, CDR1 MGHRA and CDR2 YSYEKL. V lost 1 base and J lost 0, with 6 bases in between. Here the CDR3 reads CASSQVGLNTEAFF. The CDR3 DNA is TGCGCCAGCAGCCAAGTGGGTCTGAACACTGAAGCTTTCTTT.

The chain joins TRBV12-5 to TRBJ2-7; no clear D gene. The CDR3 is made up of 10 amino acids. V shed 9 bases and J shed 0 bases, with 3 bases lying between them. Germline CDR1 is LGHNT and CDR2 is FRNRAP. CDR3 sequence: CARDSYEQYF. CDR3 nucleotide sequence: TGTGCTAGGGACTCCTACGAGCAGTACTTC.

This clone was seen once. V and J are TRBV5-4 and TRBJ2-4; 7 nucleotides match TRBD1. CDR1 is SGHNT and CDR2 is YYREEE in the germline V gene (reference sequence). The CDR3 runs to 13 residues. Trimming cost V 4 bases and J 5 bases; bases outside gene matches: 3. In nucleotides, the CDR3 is TGTGCCAGCAGCCTTACAGGGGAAAACATTCAGTACTTC. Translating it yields CASSLTGENIQYF.

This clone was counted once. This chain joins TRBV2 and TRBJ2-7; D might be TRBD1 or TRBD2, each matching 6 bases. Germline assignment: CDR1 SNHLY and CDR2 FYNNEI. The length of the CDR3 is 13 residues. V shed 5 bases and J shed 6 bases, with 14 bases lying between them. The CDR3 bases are TGTGCCAGCAGTTGGGGCAGGGGAGGCGAGCAGTACTTC. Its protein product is CASSWGRGGEQYF.

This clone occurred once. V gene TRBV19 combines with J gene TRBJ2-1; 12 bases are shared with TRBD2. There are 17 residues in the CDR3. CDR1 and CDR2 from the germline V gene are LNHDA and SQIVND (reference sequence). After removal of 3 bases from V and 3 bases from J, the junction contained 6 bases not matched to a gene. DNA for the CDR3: TGTGCCAGTAGTATGGGGACTAGCGGGCTTTTCTACAATGAGCAGTTCTTC. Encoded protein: CASSMGTSGLFYNEQFF.

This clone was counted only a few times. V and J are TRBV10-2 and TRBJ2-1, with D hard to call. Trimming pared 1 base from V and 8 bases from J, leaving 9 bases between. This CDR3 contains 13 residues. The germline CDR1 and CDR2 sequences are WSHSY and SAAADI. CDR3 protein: CASSEYRAHEQFF. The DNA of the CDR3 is TGCGCCAGCAGTGAGTACCGTGCCCATGAGCAGTTCTTC.

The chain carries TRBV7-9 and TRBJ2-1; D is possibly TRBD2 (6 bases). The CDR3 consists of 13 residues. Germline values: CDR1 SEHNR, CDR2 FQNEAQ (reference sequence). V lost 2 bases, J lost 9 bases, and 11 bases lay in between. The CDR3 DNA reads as TGTGCCAGCAGCTTATCTACGGGGGTTGAGCAGTTCTTC. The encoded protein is CASSLSTGVEQFF.

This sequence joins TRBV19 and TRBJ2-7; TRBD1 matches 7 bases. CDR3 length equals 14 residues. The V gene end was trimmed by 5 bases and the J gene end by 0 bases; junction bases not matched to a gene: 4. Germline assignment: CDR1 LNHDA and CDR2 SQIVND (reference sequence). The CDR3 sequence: CASSPTGSSYEQYF. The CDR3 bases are TGTGCCAGTAGTCCGACAGGGAGCTCCTACGAGCAGTACTTC.

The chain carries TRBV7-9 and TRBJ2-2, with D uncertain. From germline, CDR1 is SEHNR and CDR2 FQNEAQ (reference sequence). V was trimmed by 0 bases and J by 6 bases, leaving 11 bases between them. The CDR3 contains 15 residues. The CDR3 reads CASSLAAQKAGELFF. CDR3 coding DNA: TGTGCCAGCAGCTTAGCGGCCCAGAAGGCCGGGGAGCTGTTTTTT. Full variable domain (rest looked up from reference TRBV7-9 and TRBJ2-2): DTGVSQNPRHKITKRGQNVTFRCDPISEHNRLYWYRQTLGQGPEFLTYFQNEAQLEKSRLLSDRFSAERPKGSFSTLEIQRTEQGDSAMYLCASSLAAQKAGELFFGEGSRLTVL.

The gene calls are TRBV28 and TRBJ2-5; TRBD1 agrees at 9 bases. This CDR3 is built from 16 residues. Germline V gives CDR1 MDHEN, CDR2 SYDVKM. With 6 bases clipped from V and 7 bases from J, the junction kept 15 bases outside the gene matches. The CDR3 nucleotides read TGTGCCAGCAGCCACCTGACAGGGGGGAATTCGGGGACCCAGTACTTC. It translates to CASSHLTGGNSGTQYF.

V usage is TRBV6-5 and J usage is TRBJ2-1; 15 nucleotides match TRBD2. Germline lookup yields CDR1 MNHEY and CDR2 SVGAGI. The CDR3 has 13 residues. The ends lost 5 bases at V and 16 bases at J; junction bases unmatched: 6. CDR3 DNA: TGTGCCAGCAGTGAGGGACTAGCGGGAGGATATTTCTTC. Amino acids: CASSEGLAGGYFF.

CDR3 sequence (DNA): TGTGCCAGCAGTTCATGGGCGGGGCAGCCCCAGCATTTT. Protein sequence: CASSSWAGQPQHF. V and J are TRBV27 and TRBJ1-5; D unclear. Germline CDR1 and CDR2: MNHEY and SMNVEV (reference sequence). Trimming removed 4 bases from V and 7 bases from J, with 11 bases in between. This CDR3 region has 13 residues.